The 5 T cell receptor beta chains below were found in one sample sequenced in a study of cytomegalovirus exposure and HLA in healthy donors. PCR primers comprised 60 Vbeta and 13 Jbeta primers. Produced via immunoSEQ multiplex PCR; TCRdb's table is partial and in-frame only. Its table lists approximately 140,000 clones. The sample consisted of PBMCs. The receptors were gathered from a woman aged 50 to 65 in good health and CMV-seronegative.

The rearrangement links TRBV4-2 to TRBJ1-3, with 8 bases aligning to TRBD1. The CDR3 runs 16 residues. CDR1 and CDR2 (germline): LGHNA, YNFKEQ. The V segment lost 4 bases and the J segment 3 bases; nucleotides outside the gene matches: 8. The CDR3 sequence: CASSPGQGFGGNTIYF. The CDR3 nucleotides read TGTGCCAGCAGCCCCGGACAGGGATTTGGTGGAAACACCATATATTTT.

The V call is TRBV5-5, the J call TRBJ1-2; 9 bases align to TRBD1. V was clipped by 4 bases and J by 8 bases; unmatched bases: 12. CDR1 SGHKS and CDR2 YYEKEE come from the germline V gene (reference sequence). This CDR3 has 15 amino acids. The CDR3: CASSGTGRGVVGYTF. The CDR3 bases are TGTGCCAGCAGCGGGACAGGGAGGGGGGTTGTCGGCTACACCTTC.

V is TRBV28 and J is TRBJ1-5, with a tentative D call TRBD1 (5 bases). V shed 10 bases and J shed 2 bases, with 12 bases lying between them. CDR1 is MDHEN, CDR2 SYDVKM, per germline. CDR3 length equals 13 residues. The CDR3 here is CATQGSGNQPQHF. CDR3 in DNA: TGTGCCACCCAGGGTAGTGGCAATCAGCCCCAGCATTTT.

The CDR3 reads CAWSVTGTGGNTIYF. The DNA for the CDR3 is TGTGCCTGGAGTGTGACCGGGACAGGGGGAAACACCATATATTTT. This chain links TRBV30 with TRBJ1-3; 9 bases map to TRBD1. The germline V gene has CDR1 GTSNPN and CDR2 SVGIG (reference sequence). With V trimmed by 0 bases and J by 4 bases, 4 bases remained unmatched. The CDR3 is 15 amino acids.

The genes are TRBV18 and TRBJ1-2, with D possibly being TRBD1 (6 bases). This CDR3 region has 14 residues. V dropped 3 bases and J dropped 3 bases, with 11 bases sitting between them. Per the germline V gene, CDR1 is KGHSH and CDR2 is LQKENI. CDR3 DNA: TGTGCCAGCTCACCCACAGGGAGGGACTATGGCTACACCTTC. This translates into CASSPTGRDYGYTF.